This T cell receptor (beta chain) was documented in a study of T-cell memory formation after mild COVID-19. Comments on this clonotype: The antigen remains unidentified.

TCRdb called the 5' RACE reads again in MiXCR, with one record for every CDR3 protein. Of 560,000 or so distinct CDR3 sequences listed, 17% were seen once; the top ten hold about 8.6%. Study results and caveats: Clones contracting across day 15 to 85 had a balanced CD4/CD8 profile; later expanding clones leaned CD4+.

The sequence was collected from an adult woman who had mild COVID-19 (a few samples of this study predate the infection). Cell type and time point are not known. Specimen: PBMCs or a T cell subset sorted from them (not recorded which).

The CDR3 nucleotides are TGCGCCAGCAGCTTGACCAAAGACAGATTCTATGGCTACACCTTC. It encodes CASSLTKDRFYGYTF. The chain uses TRBV5-1 and TRBJ1-2, with D perhaps matching TRBD1 (5 bases). The CDR3 spans 15 residues. The germline gives CDR1 SGHRS, CDR2 YFSETQ. The V gene lost 1 base and the J gene lost 4 bases, with 14 bases spanning the gap. The full variable domain, with the rest looked up from reference TRBV5-1 and TRBJ1-2, is KAGVTQTPRYLIKTRGQQVTLSCSPISGHRSVSWYQQTPGQGLQFLFEYFSETQRNKGNFPGRFSGRQFSNSRSEMNVSTLELGDSALYLCASSLTKDRFYGYTFGSGTRLTVV.